These 13 T cell receptor beta chains were all obtained from the same sample, sequenced in a study of blood T cell repertoires in COVID-19. Libraries were prepared by immunoSEQ multiplex PCR; TCRdb keeps only in-frame clonotypes and omits some of them. The table lists hundreds of thousands of clones, roughly 89% of them singletons. The source material was peripheral blood. The receptors here all came from a middle-aged man with acute or convalescent COVID-19.

A single count supports this clone. The gene calls are TRBV5-1 and TRBJ1-4; TRBD1 agrees at 9 bases. In germline, CDR1 is SGHRS, CDR2 YFSETQ. After removal of 7 bases from V and 7 bases from J, the junction contained 8 bases not matched to a gene. CDR3 length equals 14 residues. The CDR3 sequence: CASADDRGGEKLFF. The CDR3 nucleotides are TGCGCCAGCGCCGACGACAGGGGGGGTGAAAAACTGTTTTTT.

This clone was seen just once. This sequence joins TRBV18 and TRBJ1-2, with 11 bases matching TRBD1. CDR3 length equals 13 residues. V dropped 3 bases and J dropped 12; count of bases not matched to a gene: 6. Germline lookup yields CDR1 KGHSH and CDR2 LQKENI. This CDR3 reads CASSPRDRGKDTF. Here the CDR3 DNA reads TGTGCCAGCTCACCCCGGGACAGGGGGAAGGACACCTTC.

The chain has TRBV15 and TRBJ2-4; D is perhaps TRBD1 (6 bases). Germline values: CDR1 LNHNV, CDR2 YYDKDF (reference sequence). The CDR3 consists of 15 residues. Deletions cut 1 base from V and 3 bases from J, with 10 bases between. In DNA, the CDR3 is TGTGCCACCAGCAGAGGAGGACAGCTCAAAAACATTCAGTACTTC. Residues: CATSRGGQLKNIQYF.

The chain uses TRBV7-8 and TRBJ1-5, with 8 bases identical to TRBD1. V was clipped by 5 bases and J by 7 bases; unmatched bases: 4. CDR3 length equals 13 residues. Germline-derived CDR1 and CDR2 are SGHVS and FQNEAQ. CDR3 sequence: CASSQGARQPQHF. CDR3 bases: TGTGCCAGCAGCCAGGGGGCTCGGCAGCCCCAGCATTTT.

The chain employs TRBV5-5 and TRBJ1-2; D is possibly TRBD1 (6 bases). This CDR3 spans 15 amino acids. V gave up 4 bases and J gave up 4 bases, with 17 bases separating them. CDR1 is SGHKS, CDR2 YYEKEE, per germline (reference sequence). CDR3 region: CASSLIMGASYGYTF. CDR3 coding DNA: TGTGCCAGCAGCCTAATAATGGGGGCTAGCTATGGCTACACCTTC.

The sample holds one count of this clone. The rearrangement uses TRBV10-2 and TRBJ1-5; a weak D match, TRBD1 (5 bases). CDR1 and CDR2 (germline): WSHSY, SAAADI. The CDR3 contains 15 residues. Deletions cut 3 bases from V and 4 bases from J, with 13 bases between. CDR3 coding DNA: TGCGCCAGCAGTGACCCCTCGGGGGGGAATCAGCCCCAGCATTTT. It specifies CASSDPSGGNQPQHF.

J is TRBJ1-4 and V is TRBV5-6, with D hard to call. The V gene's germline CDR1 is SGHDT and CDR2 YYEEEE. V was cut by 2 bases and J by 4 bases, with 9 bases left in between. The CDR3 extends over 14 amino acids. CDR3 protein: CASSFGQINEKLFF. The CDR3, as DNA: TGTGCCAGCAGCTTTGGGCAGATTAATGAAAAACTGTTTTTT.

The J gene is TRBJ1-3, the V gene TRBV9; D not certain. The CDR3 spans 14 residues. V dropped 4 bases and J dropped 3 bases, with 11 bases sitting between them. The germline V gene encodes CDR1 SGDLS and CDR2 YYNGEE. The CDR3 nucleotides read TGTGCCAGCAGCAACGACATCTTTGGAAACACCATATATTTT. Encoded protein: CASSNDIFGNTIYF.

The chain couples TRBV3-1 (or the pseudogene TRBV3-2) to TRBJ2-1; D gene unclear. Trimming cost V 1 base and J 6 bases, with 4 bases left between them. The CDR3 spans 12 residues. Looked up from germline, CDR1 is LGHDT and CDR2 is YNNKEL (reference sequence). This CDR3 is CASSQVFNEQFF. CDR3 DNA sequence: TGTGCCAGCAGCCAAGTATTCAATGAGCAGTTCTTC.

This clone was picked up a small number of times. The V gene is TRBV4-2, the J gene TRBJ1-2; 8 bases are a match to TRBD1. CDR3 length: 13 amino acids. The V segment lost 4 bases and the J segment 6 bases; nucleotides outside the gene matches: 4. CDR1 is LGHNA, CDR2 YNFKEQ, per germline. The CDR3 DNA sequence: TGTGCCAGCAGCCTAATGACAGGGGATGGCTACACCTTC. Translation gives CASSLMTGDGYTF.

This chain connects TRBV25-1 to TRBJ1-1; a weak D match, TRBD1 (6 bases). The CDR3 totals 14 residues. Trimming removed 0 bases from V and 4 bases from J, with 9 bases in between. CDR1 and CDR2 (germline): MGHDK, SYGVNS. The CDR3, as DNA: TGTGCCAGCAGTGAATATACCAGGGGCACTGAAGCTTTCTTT. It translates to CASSEYTRGTEAFF.

The chain joins TRBV9 to TRBJ2-7, with D perhaps TRBD1 (6 bases). The CDR3 is 13 amino acids. V was trimmed by 4 bases and J by 5 bases, leaving 13 bases between them. From germline, CDR1 is SGDLS and CDR2 YYNGEE. The CDR3 loop is CASSTGQLDEQYF. Here the CDR3 DNA reads TGTGCCAGCAGCACTGGACAGTTAGACGAGCAGTACTTC. Full variable domain (remainder filled in from reference TRBV9 and TRBJ2-7): DSGVTQTPKHLITATGQRVTLRCSPRSGDLSVYWYQQSLDQGLQFLIQYYNGEERAKGNILERFSAQQFPDLHSELNLSSLELGDSALYFCASSTGQLDEQYFGPGTRLTVT.

The rearrangement joins TRBV12-3 or TRBV12-4 to TRBJ1-2; a weak D match, TRBD1 (6 bases). With 6 bases removed from V and 1 base from J, the gap between germline ends came to 9 bases. The length of the CDR3 is 13 residues. As DNA, the CDR3 is TGTGCCAGCAGGATACAGGGTAACTATGGCTACACCTTC. Protein: CASRIQGNYGYTF.